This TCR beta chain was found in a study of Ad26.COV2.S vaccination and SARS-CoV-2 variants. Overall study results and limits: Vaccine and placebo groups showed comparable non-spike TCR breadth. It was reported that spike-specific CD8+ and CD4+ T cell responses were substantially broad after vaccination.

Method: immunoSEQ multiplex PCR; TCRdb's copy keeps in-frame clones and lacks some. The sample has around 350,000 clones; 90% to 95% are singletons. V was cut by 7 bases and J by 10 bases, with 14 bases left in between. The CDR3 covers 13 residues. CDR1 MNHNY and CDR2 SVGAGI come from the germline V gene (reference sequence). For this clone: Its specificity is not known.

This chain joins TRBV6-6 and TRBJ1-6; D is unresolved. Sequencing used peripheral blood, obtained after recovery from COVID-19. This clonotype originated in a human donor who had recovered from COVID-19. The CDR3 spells CASNTQLGSPLHF. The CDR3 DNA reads TGTGCCAGCAATACACAGTTGGGGTCACCCCTCCACTTT.